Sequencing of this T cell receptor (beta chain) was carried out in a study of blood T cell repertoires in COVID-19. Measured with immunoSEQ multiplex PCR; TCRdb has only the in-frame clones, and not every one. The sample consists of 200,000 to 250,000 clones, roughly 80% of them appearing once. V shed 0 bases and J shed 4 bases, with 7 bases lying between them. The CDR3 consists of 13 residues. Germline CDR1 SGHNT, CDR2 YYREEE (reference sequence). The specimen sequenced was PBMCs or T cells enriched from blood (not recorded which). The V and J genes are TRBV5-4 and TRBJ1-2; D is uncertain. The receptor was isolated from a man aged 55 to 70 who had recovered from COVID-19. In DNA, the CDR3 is TGTGCCAGCAGCTTGGAACAGCCCTATGGCTACACCTTC. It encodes CASSLEQPYGYTF.